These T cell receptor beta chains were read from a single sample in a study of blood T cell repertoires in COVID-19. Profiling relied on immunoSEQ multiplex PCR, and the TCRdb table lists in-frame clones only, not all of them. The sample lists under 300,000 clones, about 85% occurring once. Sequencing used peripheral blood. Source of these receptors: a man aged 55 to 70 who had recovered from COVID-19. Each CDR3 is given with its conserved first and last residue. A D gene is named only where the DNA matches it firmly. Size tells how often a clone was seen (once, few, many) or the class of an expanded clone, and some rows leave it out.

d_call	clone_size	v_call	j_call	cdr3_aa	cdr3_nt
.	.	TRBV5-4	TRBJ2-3	CASSFSGGADTQYF	TGTGCCAGCAGCTTTTCGGGGGGCGCAGATACGCAGTATTTT
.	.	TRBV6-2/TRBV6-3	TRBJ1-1	CASSYSRGGSPTFEAFF	TGTGCCAGCAGTTACTCCCGGGGAGGGAGTCCGACCTTTGAAGCTTTCTTT
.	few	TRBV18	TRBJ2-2	CASSSGTRTNTGELFF	TGTGCCAGCTCATCGGGGACAAGAACGAACACCGGGGAGCTGTTTTTT
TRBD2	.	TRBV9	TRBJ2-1	CASSPLTSGGRGEQFF	TGTGCCAGCAGCCCTCTGACTAGCGGGGGCAGGGGTGAGCAGTTCTTC
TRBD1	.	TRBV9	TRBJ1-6	CASSVGQGYNSPLHF	TGTGCCAGCAGCGTAGGACAGGGATATAATTCACCCCTCCACTTT
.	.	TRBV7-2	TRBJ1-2	CASSQDFVYGYTF	TGTGCCAGCAGCCAGGATTTCGTCTATGGCTACACCTTC
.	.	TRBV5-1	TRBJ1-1	CASSSRRDTEAFF	TGCGCCAGCAGCTCCCGGCGGGACACTGAAGCTTTCTTT
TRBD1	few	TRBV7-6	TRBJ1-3	CASSQGAGFGNTIYF	TGTGCCAGCAGCCAGGGGGCAGGGTTTGGAAACACCATATATTTT
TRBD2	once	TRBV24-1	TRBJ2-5	CATSLTSGGTGQETQYF	TGTGCCACCAGTTTGACTAGCGGGGGGACAGGACAAGAGACCCAGTACTTC
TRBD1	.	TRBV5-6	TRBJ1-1	CASSQQGVAFF	TGTGCCAGCAGCCAACAGGGGGTAGCTTTCTTT
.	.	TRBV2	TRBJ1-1	CASSRDKNLPEAFF	TGTGCCAGCAGTCGGGACAAGAACCTCCCTGAAGCTTTCTTT
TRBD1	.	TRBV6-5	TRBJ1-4	CASKEPGQGNEKLFF	TGTGCCAGCAAAGAACCGGGACAGGGTAATGAAAAACTGTTTTTT
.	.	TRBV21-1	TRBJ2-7	CASSKKDRLFRSYEQYF	TGTGCCAGCAGCAAAAAGGACAGGCTCTTTCGATCCTACGAGCAGTACTTC
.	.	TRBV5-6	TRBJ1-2	CASSRPELGGGYTF	TGTGCCAGCAGCCGCCCCGAACTGGGAGGGGGCTACACCTTC
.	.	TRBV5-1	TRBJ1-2	CASSVESPEGGYTF	TGCGCCAGCAGTGTTGAATCCCCCGAGGGAGGCTACACCTTC
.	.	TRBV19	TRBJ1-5	CASSIGYRQYSNQPQHF	TGTGCCAGTAGTATAGGATACAGGCAATATAGCAATCAGCCCCAGCATTTT
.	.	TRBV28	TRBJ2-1	CASSSLPVNDRLSYNEQFF	TGTGCCAGCAGTTCCCTCCCCGTGAACGACAGGCTTTCCTACAATGAGCAGTTCTTC
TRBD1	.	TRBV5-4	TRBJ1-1	CASSLANRGYSEAFF	TGTGCCAGCAGCTTGGCCAACAGGGGTTACTCTGAAGCTTTCTTT
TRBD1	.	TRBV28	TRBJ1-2	CAIRDREGYGYTF	TGTGCCATTCGGGACAGGGAGGGCTATGGCTACACCTTC
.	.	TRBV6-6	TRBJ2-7	CASRLQGTPRGYEQYF	TGTGCCAGCAGACTTCAGGGGACCCCGCGAGGCTACGAGCAGTACTTC
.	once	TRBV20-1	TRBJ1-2	CSARVGRRGYTF	TGCAGTGCTCGTGTGGGGAGGCGAGGCTACACCTTC
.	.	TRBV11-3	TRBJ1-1	CASSLFGAGNTEAFF	TGTGCCAGCAGCTTATTTGGAGCCGGAAACACTGAAGCTTTCTTT
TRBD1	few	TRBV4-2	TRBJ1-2	CATKPDRVSSYGYTF	TGTGCCACCAAGCCAGACAGGGTTTCTTCCTATGGCTACACCTTC
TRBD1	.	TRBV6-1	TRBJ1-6	CASSDSLRQGSHSPLHF	TGTGCCAGCAGTGATTCTCTACGACAGGGGTCTCATTCACCCCTCCACTTT
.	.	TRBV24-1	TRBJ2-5	CATSDYSGGLQETQYF	TGTGCCACCAGTGATTACAGCGGAGGGCTACAAGAGACCCAGTACTTC
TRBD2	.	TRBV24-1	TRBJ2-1	CATSGTSGGDSYNEQFF	TGTGCCACCAGTGGGACTAGCGGGGGAGATTCCTACAATGAGCAGTTCTTC
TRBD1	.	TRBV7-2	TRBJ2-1	CASSLWRTGGNEQFF	TGTGCCAGCAGCTTATGGAGGACAGGGGGCAATGAGCAGTTCTTC
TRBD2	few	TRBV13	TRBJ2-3	CASSFSSGDTDTQYF	TGTGCCAGCAGCTTTAGTAGCGGGGACACAGATACGCAGTATTTT
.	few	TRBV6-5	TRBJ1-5	CASTTSVNQPQHF	TGTGCCAGCACTACCTCGGTCAATCAGCCCCAGCATTTT
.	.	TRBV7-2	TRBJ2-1	CASSPDRDFNNEQFF	TGTGCCAGCAGCCCTGACCGGGACTTTAACAATGAGCAGTTCTTC
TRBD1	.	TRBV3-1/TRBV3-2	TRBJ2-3	CASSQDWGQGAQYF	TGTGCCAGCAGCCAAGATTGGGGACAGGGGGCGCAGTATTTT
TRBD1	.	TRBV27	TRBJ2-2	CASSTFAGGGGELFF	TGTGCCAGCAGTACCTTTGCAGGGGGCGGCGGGGAGCTGTTTTTT
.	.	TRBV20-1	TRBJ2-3	CSASGWPNTDTQYF	TGCAGTGCTAGTGGGTGGCCAAATACAGATACGCAGTATTTT
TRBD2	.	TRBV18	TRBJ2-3	CASSLSSGTSTDTQYF	TGTGCCAGCTCATTATCTTCCGGGACTAGTACAGATACGCAGTATTTT
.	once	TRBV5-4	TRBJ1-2	CASSPRGSNYGYTF	TGTGCCAGCAGCCCGCGGGGCTCTAACTATGGCTACACCTTC
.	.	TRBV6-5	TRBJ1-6	CASNGRFDSPLHF	TGTGCCAGCAACGGCAGGTTTGATTCACCCCTCCACTTT
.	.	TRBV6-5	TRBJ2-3	CASSHSNTDTQYF	TGTGCCAGCAGCCACAGCAACACAGATACGCAGTATTTT
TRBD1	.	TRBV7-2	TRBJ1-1	CASSPRQGSNTEAFF	TGTGCCAGCAGCCCGCGACAGGGCTCCAACACTGAAGCTTTCTTT
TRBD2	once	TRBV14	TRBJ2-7	CASSQASYGGTYEQYF	TGTGCCAGCAGCCAAGCCTCTTACGGGGGGACCTACGAGCAGTACTTC
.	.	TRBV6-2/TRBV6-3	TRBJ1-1	CASSRSGDTEAFF	TGTGCCAGCAGCCGGTCGGGGGACACTGAAGCTTTCTTT
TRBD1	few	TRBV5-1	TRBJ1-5	CASSLQGSQPQHF	TGCGCCAGCAGCTTACAGGGGAGTCAGCCCCAGCATTTT
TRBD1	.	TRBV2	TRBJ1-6	CASSGDRGYNSPLHF	TGTGCCAGCAGTGGGGACAGGGGATATAATTCACCCCTCCACTTT
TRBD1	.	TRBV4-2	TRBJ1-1	CASSQDLGTGAQNTEAFF	TGTGCCAGCAGCCAAGATCTCGGGACAGGGGCCCAGAACACTGAAGCTTTCTTT
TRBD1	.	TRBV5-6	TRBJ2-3	CASSPGGDTQYF	TGTGCCAGCAGCCCAGGGGGAGATACGCAGTATTTT
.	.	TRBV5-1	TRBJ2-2	CASSLTGGGNTGELFF	TGCGCCAGCAGCTTGACCGGAGGGGGCAACACCGGGGAGCTGTTTTTT
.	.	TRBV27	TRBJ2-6	CASREGTRPSGANVLTF	TGTGCCAGCAGGGAGGGCACCCGCCCCTCTGGGGCCAACGTCCTGACTTTC